The TCR beta chain under discussion was sequenced for a study of CD8+CD57+ T cells in acquired aplastic anemia. Findings and limits, study-wide: Found in both controls and patients were some 30 CD8+ CDR3 sequences.

There are many counts of this clonotype. Its antigen is unidentified. The CDR3 runs to 15 residues. Trimming shortened V by 0 bases and J by 4 bases, and 13 bases separated the two germline ends. Germline V CDR1 and CDR2: SGHTS, YDEGEE. Profiling that covered TCR beta VDJ and CDR3 relied on genomic DNA as its template. MiXCR, run by TCRdb on the reads, gives a single entry per CDR3 protein. The sample shows 100,000 to 150,000 distinct CDR3 sequences, 48% of them seen only once. The sequencing input was sorted CD4+, CD8+, or CD8+CD57+ T cells (not recorded which) from PBMCs. The chain uses TRBV5-8 and TRBJ1-2; D unresolved. This sequence was found in a human donor in good health, serving as a control. The CDR3 region has the DNA TGTGCCAGCAGCTTGGGGAGGATGGAGGGCTATGGCTACACCTTC. Amino acid sequence: CASSLGRMEGYGYTF. Based on the CDR3 plus reference TRBV5-8 and TRBJ1-2, the full variable domain is EAGVTQSPTHLIKTRGQQATLRCSPISGHTSVYWYQQALGLGLQFLLWYDEGEERNRGNFPPRFSGRQFPNYSSELNVNALELEDSALYLCASSLGRMEGYGYTFGSGTRLTVV.